This TCR beta chain comes out of a study of glioma-infiltrating T cells after dendritic cell vaccination. Using immunoSEQ multiplex PCR, the repertoire was profiled, and TCRdb retains in-frame clones only, with some absent. Found here are 100,000 to 120,000 clones, 85% to 90% of them singletons; the top ten hold approximately 3%. Time point specified: after dendritic cell vaccination, including at tumor progression/relapse. This clone was seen only once. The sequenced sample was blood, obtained after dendritic cell vaccination. The TCR was taken from a human donor with glioblastoma.

The CDR3 bases are TGTGCCAGCAGTCGACTAGCGGGAGGCTACAATGAGCAGTTCTTC. Protein: CASSRLAGGYNEQFF. V is TRBV27 and J is TRBJ2-1, with TRBD2 matching over 13 bases. This CDR3 comprises 15 residues. The germline gives CDR1 MNHEY, CDR2 SMNVEV (reference sequence). The ends lost 5 bases at V and 3 bases at J; junction bases unmatched: 1.